This paragraph covers one TCR beta chain sequence. This clonotype has a count of ten or more. No antigen is known for it. The input lacks base qualities; no much larger clone sits a single base away. The record originates from a study of spatial heterogeneity in lung cancer (dated by TCRdb to the late 2010s). For the study in its entirety: Donors were some 78 patients with early-stage, untreated non-small cell lung cancer from the lung TRACERx cohort. Follow-up PBMC samples were sequenced whenever available, and the median time to follow-up was two to three years after resection. Beta-chain transcripts were consistently detected in greater numbers than alpha-chain transcripts, which likely reflected higher beta-chain transcript abundance. In the raw uncorrected reads, each unique combination of TCR and UMI appeared more than ten times on average. The study quantitatively compared TCR alpha and beta repertoires across multiple tumor regions, matched nontumor lung and blood in non-small cell lung cancer. Nonsynonymous mutation counts, determined by whole-exome sequencing of tumor tissue, were related to features of the TCR repertoire. At surgery, both alpha and beta chains were TCR-sequenced in fewer than 250 tumor regions, approximately 64 matched nontumor lung samples and some 58 PBMC samples. What the research found in general, with its limitations: Additional single-cell paired TCR alpha and beta sequencing was considered necessary to confirm, at a functional level, the hypothesis that regional TCRs recognize regional mutations. Only roughly 15 patients were included in comparisons of baseline and follow-up blood repertoires. Ubiquitous expanded tumor TCRs showed up in blood more often at tumor resection than at routine follow-up.

Germline trimming amounts to 4 bases on V and 4 bases on J, with 5 as the count of junction bases outside the gene matches. The germline V gene gives CDR1 as LGHNA and CDR2 as YSLEER. There are 15 amino acids in the CDR3, from cysteine to phenylalanine inclusive. Here the CDR3 DNA is all that survives: 45 bases in frame from base 1. The protocol used for the library was 5' RACE. The sequencing machine was a NextSeq 500. The TCR library protocol attached a unique molecular identifier to each TCR cDNA molecule to allow correction of PCR and sequencing errors. The published analysis was carried out like this. TCR identification, UMI-based error correction and CDR3 extraction were all carried out with Decombinator tools. TCRs above a frequency of 2 per 1,000, corresponding to the top 1% of the tumor frequency distribution, were defined as expanded. Each repertoire was subsampled 100 times to 5,000 TCRs, after which Renyi diversity was computed with the R vegan package. CDR3 similarity networks were constructed using string-kernel similarity of amino acid triplets, with links drawn between CDR3s whose pairwise similarity was above 0.82. TCRdb itself trimmed the public reads at Q25 with fastp, ran MiXCR and retained productive beta chains. Rows merge per CDR3 protein into single entries with the most common DNA and genes. It is TCRdb's table, rather than the study itself, that gives the V and J calls and clone size. For this sample there are 25,000 to 30,000 distinct CDR3 sequences; 4.5% to 7.5% appear just once. The ten top clones hold roughly 21% of the sample.

This specimen's time point label, interpreted: blood at routine non-recurrence follow-up after resection. Without any cell sorting, TCR sequencing was performed on whole RNA extracted either from tumor and nontumor lung tissue or from cryopreserved PBMC samples. Patients were selected for TCR sequencing only if sufficient RNA was available from at least two tumor regions. The origin of this receptor is a male donor with early-stage non-small cell lung cancer. The chain joins TRBV4-3 to TRBJ2-1, with 9 central nucleotides matching TRBD2. Sample: PBMCs, taken at follow-up. The base sequence is TGCGCCAGCAGCCGCGGCACTAGCGGGTACAATGAGCAGTTCTTC. It translates as CASSRGTSGYNEQFF.